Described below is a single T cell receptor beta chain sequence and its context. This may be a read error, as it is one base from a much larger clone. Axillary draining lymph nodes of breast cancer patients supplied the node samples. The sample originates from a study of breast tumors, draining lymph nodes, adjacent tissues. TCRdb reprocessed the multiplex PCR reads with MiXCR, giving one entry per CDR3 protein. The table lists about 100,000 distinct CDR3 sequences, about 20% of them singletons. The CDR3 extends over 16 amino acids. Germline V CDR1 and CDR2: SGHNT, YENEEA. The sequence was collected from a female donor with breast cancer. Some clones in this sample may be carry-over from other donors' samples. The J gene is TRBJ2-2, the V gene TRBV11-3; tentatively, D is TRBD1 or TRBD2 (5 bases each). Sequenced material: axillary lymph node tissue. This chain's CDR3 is CASSLGQISDTGEPFF. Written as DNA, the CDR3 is TGTGCCAGCAGCTTAGGACAGATAAGTGACACCGGGGAGCCGTTTTTT.